The rows below give T cell receptor beta chains drawn from one sample of a study of blood T cell repertoires in COVID-19. TCRdb's copy holds only in-frame clones and misses some; the assay was immunoSEQ multiplex PCR. Of 120,000 to 150,000 clones in the sample, 85% to 90% were seen once. The sequencing input was peripheral blood. Receptor source: an elderly man with acute or convalescent COVID-19. CDR3s include the opening cysteine and the closing phenylalanine or tryptophan. D genes are given only for firm matches. Clone size is given for some rows only: seen once, a few or many times, or a class if the clone is expanded.

d_call cdr3_length clone_size j_call v_call cdr3_aa cdr3_nt
TRBD2 15 - TRBJ2-1 TRBV6-4 CASRHASGSWNEQFF TGTGCCAGCAGGCACGCTAGCGGGAGTTGGAATGAGCAGTTCTTC
TRBD1 14 few TRBJ2-1 TRBV2 CASIAGTAYNEQFF TGTGCCAGCATCGCTGGGACAGCCTACAATGAGCAGTTCTTC
- 12 - TRBJ2-7 TRBV30 CAWTESSYEQYF TGTGCCTGGACGGAGAGCTCCTACGAGCAGTACTTC
TRBD1 16 - TRBJ2-2 TRBV7-8 CASSRKTGGYTGELFF TGTGCCAGCAGTCGGAAGACAGGGGGCTACACCGGGGAGCTGTTTTTT
TRBD1 16 - TRBJ1-3 TRBV3-1/TRBV3-2 CASSQYGQGPGNTIYF TGTGCCAGCAGCCAATACGGACAGGGGCCTGGAAACACCATATATTTT
TRBD2 15 - TRBJ2-3 TRBV2 CVSSEAGVPTDTQYF TGTGTCAGCAGTGAGGCGGGGGTACCCACAGATACGCAGTATTTT
- 14 - TRBJ1-4 TRBV5-1 CASSLVGGPEKLFF TGCGCCAGCAGCTTGGTAGGGGGTCCAGAAAAACTGTTTTTT
- 16 many TRBJ2-5 TRBV3-1/TRBV3-2 CASSQYGQRGRETQYF TGTGCCAGCAGCCAATATGGACAGAGGGGTCGGGAGACCCAGTACTTC
TRBD1 16 - TRBJ1-6 TRBV5-5 CASSPWQGGADSPLHF TGTGCCAGCAGCCCATGGCAAGGGGGCGCGGATTCACCCCTCCACTTT
TRBD1 15 - TRBJ2-7 TRBV11-2 CASSTFRQGNYEQYF TGTGCCAGCAGCACTTTCCGACAGGGGAACTACGAGCAGTACTTC
- 15 - TRBJ2-5 TRBV7-9 CASSLEGRGQETQYF TGTGCCAGCAGCTTAGAGGGTCGGGGCCAAGAGACCCAGTACTTC
- 14 - TRBJ1-2 TRBV28 CASAIAGRPNGYTF TGTGCCAGCGCGATCGCGGGGCGCCCCAATGGCTACACCTTC
TRBD2 19 - TRBJ2-3 TRBV7-8 CASSRRTGDELAGPDTQYF TGTGCCAGCAGCCGAAGAACAGGGGATGAACTAGCGGGGCCAGATACGCAGTATTTT
TRBD1 17 - TRBJ2-3 TRBV9 CASSVGPGGRGPDTQYF TGTGCCAGCAGCGTGGGTCCAGGGGGCAGGGGCCCAGATACGCAGTATTTT
- 12 - TRBJ1-5 TRBV30 CAWSLGDQPQHF TGTGCCTGGAGTTTGGGCGATCAGCCCCAGCATTTT
TRBD1 14 - TRBJ2-3 TRBV5-1 CASQRGQDTDTQYF TGCGCCAGCCAAAGAGGACAGGACACAGATACGCAGTATTTT
- 13 - TRBJ2-5 TRBV7-8 CASSRFGEETQYF TGTGCCAGCAGCCGATTCGGAGAAGAGACCCAGTACTTC
- 12 - TRBJ1-1 TRBV5-1 CASSLTSSEAFF TGCGCCAGCAGCTTGACATCCTCCGAAGCTTTCTTT
- 13 - TRBJ2-6 TRBV30 CALGVSGANVLTF TGTGCCTTAGGGGTTTCTGGGGCCAACGTCCTGACTTTC
- 15 - TRBJ1-1 TRBV19 CASTMGGAMNTEAFF TGTGCCAGTACTATGGGGGGGGCGATGAACACTGAAGCTTTCTTT
TRBD2 17 - TRBJ2-3 TRBV5-1 CASSSLTSGGPPDTQYF TGCGCCAGCAGCTCCTTGACTAGCGGGGGTCCTCCAGATACGCAGTATTTT
TRBD2 16 once TRBJ2-3 TRBV7-2 CASSYTSGGGHGTQYF TGTGCCAGCAGCTACACTAGCGGGGGGGGACACGGTACGCAGTATTTT
TRBD1 15 few TRBJ1-2 TRBV5-6 CASSPSGQGPNGYTF TGTGCCAGCAGCCCGTCCGGACAGGGCCCCAATGGCTACACCTTC
TRBD2 15 - TRBJ2-1 TRBV27 CASTKLAGSPNEQFF TGTGCCAGCACCAAACTAGCGGGATCGCCCAATGAGCAGTTCTTC
- 15 - TRBJ1-5 TRBV27 CASSLEGGTRQPQHF TGTGCCAGCAGTTTAGAGGGGGGGACGCGCCAGCCCCAGCATTTT
- 14 - TRBJ1-3 TRBV3-1/TRBV3-2 CASRGAGAGNTIYF TGTGCCAGCAGGGGGGCAGGGGCCGGAAACACCATATATTTT
- 12 - TRBJ2-2 TRBV12-3/TRBV12-4 CASSYSTGELFF TGTGCCAGCAGTTACTCTACCGGGGAGCTGTTTTTT
TRBD1 15 once TRBJ1-2 TRBV27 CASSLGGTGGGGYTF TGTGCCAGCAGCCTAGGCGGGACAGGGGGTGGCGGCTACACCTTC
- 13 once TRBJ1-1 TRBV19 CASRDRLTTEAFF TGTGCCAGTAGAGACAGACTGACCACTGAAGCTTTCTTT
TRBD1 13 - TRBJ2-2 TRBV29-1 CSVGTGNTGELFF TGCAGCGTGGGGACAGGGAACACCGGGGAGCTGTTTTTT
TRBD2 17 - TRBJ2-3 TRBV5-8 CASSRGTSGQPGDTQYF TGTGCCAGCAGCCGGGGGACTAGCGGACAACCCGGGGATACGCAGTATTTT
- 15 - TRBJ2-5 TRBV6-5 CASSRDSGVPETQYF TGTGCCAGCAGTCGAGACAGTGGAGTCCCAGAGACCCAGTACTTC
TRBD1 16 - TRBJ2-5 TRBV2 CASIPGDRVTAETQYF TGTGCCAGCATTCCGGGTGACAGGGTGACGGCAGAGACCCAGTACTTC
- 13 few TRBJ2-5 TRBV14 CASSPRVSETQYF TGTGCCAGCAGCCCCAGGGTATCAGAGACCCAGTACTTC
- 13 few TRBJ1-2 TRBV6-2/TRBV6-3 CASSYSRRGGYTF TGTGCCAGCAGTTACTCGAGGCGAGGTGGCTACACCTTC
- 15 - TRBJ1-1 TRBV7-2 CASSPNRALNTEAFF TGTGCCAGCAGCCCCAACAGGGCTTTGAACACTGAAGCTTTCTTT
TRBD1 15 - TRBJ1-5 TRBV28 CASSIGQVSNQPQHF TGTGCCAGCAGTATCGGACAGGTTAGCAATCAGCCCCAGCATTTT
- 13 - TRBJ2-1 TRBV29-1 CSVKESLANEQFF TGCAGCGTAAAAGAGTCACTTGCCAATGAGCAGTTCTTC
- 12 - TRBJ1-2 TRBV19 CASSGGDYGYTF TGTGCCAGTAGTGGGGGCGACTATGGCTACACCTTC
- 14 - TRBJ1-2 TRBV28 CASSFWTDNYGYTF TGTGCCAGCAGTTTTTGGACAGACAACTATGGCTACACCTTC
TRBD1 13 - TRBJ1-1 TRBV24-1 CATSDHRGTEAFF TGTGCCACCAGTGATCACAGGGGGACTGAAGCTTTCTTT
TRBD2 16 few TRBJ2-7 TRBV27 CASSISSGAIIGEQYF TGTGCCAGCAGTATATCTAGCGGGGCGATAATCGGGGAGCAGTACTTC
- 16 - TRBJ1-5 TRBV28 CASSIPSPGGSQPQHF TGTGCCAGCAGCATTCCCAGTCCGGGGGGTAGTCAGCCCCAGCATTTT
TRBD1 16 - TRBJ2-5 TRBV28 CASSLLGQGAGETQYF TGTGCCAGCAGTCTCCTAGGACAGGGGGCCGGCGAGACCCAGTACTTC
TRBD2 13 - TRBJ2-5 TRBV19 CASSTSGRETQYF TGTGCCAGTTCGACTAGCGGGAGAGAGACCCAGTACTTC
- 20 - TRBJ2-3 TRBV10-3 CAISESLSRDPPLSTDTQYF TGTGCCATCAGTGAGTCGCTTTCGCGGGACCCTCCCTTAAGCACAGATACGCAGTATTTT
TRBD1 16 - TRBJ1-5 TRBV24-1 CATSDGTGVGNQPQHF TGTGCCACCAGTGATGGGACAGGGGTCGGCAATCAGCCCCAGCATTTT
- 14 few TRBJ1-1 TRBV20-1 CSASKGLLNTEAFF TGCAGTGCTAGTAAAGGACTTCTGAACACTGAAGCTTTCTTT
- 15 - TRBJ2-1 TRBV30 CAWRVPGQGRNEQFF TGTGCCTGGAGAGTCCCGGGGCAGGGGCGGAATGAGCAGTTCTTC
- 15 - TRBJ1-6 TRBV4-1 CASSQSAQGNSPLHF TGCGCCAGCAGCCAGTCCGCCCAGGGCAATTCACCCCTCCACTTT
TRBD1 15 few TRBJ2-1 TRBV6-5 CASRETGAGYNEQFF TGTGCCAGCAGGGAGACAGGGGCGGGCTACAATGAGCAGTTCTTC
- 13 - TRBJ2-4 TRBV6-5 CASSAGRTGVQYF TGTGCCAGCAGCGCGGGCCGAACGGGCGTTCAGTACTTC
TRBD1 19 few TRBJ2-7 TRBV11-2 CASSFGQGGLQLRSYEQYF TGTGCCAGCAGCTTTGGACAGGGGGGCCTTCAACTCCGCTCCTACGAGCAGTACTTC
- 15 - TRBJ1-1 TRBV27 CASREQGWMNTEAFF TGTGCCAGCAGGGAACAGGGTTGGATGAACACTGAAGCTTTCTTT